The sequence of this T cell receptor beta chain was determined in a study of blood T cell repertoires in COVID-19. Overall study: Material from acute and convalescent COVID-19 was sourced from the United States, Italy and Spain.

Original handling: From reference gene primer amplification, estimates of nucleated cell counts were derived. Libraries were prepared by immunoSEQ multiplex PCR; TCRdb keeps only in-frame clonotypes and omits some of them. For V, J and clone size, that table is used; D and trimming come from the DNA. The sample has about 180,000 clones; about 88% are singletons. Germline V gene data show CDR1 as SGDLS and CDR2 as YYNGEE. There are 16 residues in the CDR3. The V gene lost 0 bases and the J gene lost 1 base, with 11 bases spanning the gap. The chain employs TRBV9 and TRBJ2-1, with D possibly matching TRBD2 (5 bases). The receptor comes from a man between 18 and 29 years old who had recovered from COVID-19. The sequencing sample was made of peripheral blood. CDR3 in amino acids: CASSVVSGLSYNEQFF. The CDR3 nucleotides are TGTGCCAGCAGCGTAGTAAGCGGTCTATCCTACAATGAGCAGTTCTTC.